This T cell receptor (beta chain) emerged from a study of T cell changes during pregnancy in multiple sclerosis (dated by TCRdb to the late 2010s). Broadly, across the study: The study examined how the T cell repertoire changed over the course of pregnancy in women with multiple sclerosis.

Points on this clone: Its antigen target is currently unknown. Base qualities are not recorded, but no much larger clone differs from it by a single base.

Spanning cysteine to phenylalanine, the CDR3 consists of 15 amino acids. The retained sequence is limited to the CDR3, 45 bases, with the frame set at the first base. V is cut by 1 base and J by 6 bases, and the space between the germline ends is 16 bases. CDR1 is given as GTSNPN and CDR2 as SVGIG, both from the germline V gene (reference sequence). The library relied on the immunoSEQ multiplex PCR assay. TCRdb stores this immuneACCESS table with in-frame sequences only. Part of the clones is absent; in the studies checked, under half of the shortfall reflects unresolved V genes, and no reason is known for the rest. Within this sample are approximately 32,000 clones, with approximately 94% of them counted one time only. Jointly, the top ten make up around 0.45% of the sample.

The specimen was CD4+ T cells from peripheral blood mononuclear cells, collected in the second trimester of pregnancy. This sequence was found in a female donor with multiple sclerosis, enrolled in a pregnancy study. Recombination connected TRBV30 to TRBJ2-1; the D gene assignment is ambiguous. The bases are TGTGCCTGGAGTGCCGCCGTCTCTAGACTCAATGAGCAGTTCTTC. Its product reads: CAWSAAVSRLNEQFF. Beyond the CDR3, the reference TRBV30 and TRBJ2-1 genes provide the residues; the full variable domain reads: SQTIHQWPATLVQPVGSPLSLECTVEGTSNPNLYWYRQAAGRGLQLLFYSVGIGQISSEVPQNLSASRPQDRQFILSSKKLLLSDSGFYLCAWSAAVSRLNEQFFGPGTRLTVL.